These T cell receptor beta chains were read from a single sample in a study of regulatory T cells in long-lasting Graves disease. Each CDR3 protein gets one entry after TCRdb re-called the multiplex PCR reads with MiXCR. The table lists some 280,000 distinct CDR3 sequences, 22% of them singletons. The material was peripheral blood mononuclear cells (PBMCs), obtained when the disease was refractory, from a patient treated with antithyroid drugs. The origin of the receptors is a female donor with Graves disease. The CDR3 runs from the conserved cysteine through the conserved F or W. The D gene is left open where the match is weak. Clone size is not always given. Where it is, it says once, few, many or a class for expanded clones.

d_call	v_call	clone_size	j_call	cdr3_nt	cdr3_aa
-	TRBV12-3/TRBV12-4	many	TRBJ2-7	TGTGCCAGCAGTTTCAGGACGATGTCCTACGAGCAGTACTTC	CASSFRTMSYEQYF
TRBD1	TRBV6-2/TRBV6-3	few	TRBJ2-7	TGTGCCAGCACCCAAACGGGGACAGGGCGGCGCGAGCAGTACTTC	CASTQTGTGRREQYF
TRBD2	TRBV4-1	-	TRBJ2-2	TGCGCCAGCAGCCAACGCGGGAGGGCCGGCACCGGGGAGCTGTTTTTT	CASSQRGRAGTGELFF
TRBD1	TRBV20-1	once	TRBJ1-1	TGCAGTGCTAGGGGGGGACAGGGTGAGACTGAAGCTTTCTTT	CSARGGQGETEAFF
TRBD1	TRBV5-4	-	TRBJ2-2	TGTGCCAGCAGCTTGCCGGAGACAGGGGGCCCCGGGGAGCTGTTTTTT	CASSLPETGGPGELFF
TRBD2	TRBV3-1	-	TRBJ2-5	TGTGCCAGCAGCCAAGGTCATACTAGCGGGAGTGAGACCCAGTACTTC	CASSQGHTSGSETQYF
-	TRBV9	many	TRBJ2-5	TGTGCCAGCAGGGAACAAGAGACCCAGTACTTC	CASREQETQYF
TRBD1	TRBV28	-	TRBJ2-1	TGTGCCAGCGGACAGGGGGTTAAGGATGAGCAGTTCTTC	CASGQGVKDEQFF
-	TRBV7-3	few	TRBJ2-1	TGTGCCAGCAGCTTAAGATCAGACAATGAGCAGTTCTTC	CASSLRSDNEQFF
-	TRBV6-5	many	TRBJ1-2	TGTGCCAGCAGTTCCTCGACAGTAGGCTACACCTTC	CASSSSTVGYTF
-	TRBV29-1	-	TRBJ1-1	TGCAGCGTTGAGGGGTCGGCGAACACTGAAGCTTTCTTT	CSVEGSANTEAFF
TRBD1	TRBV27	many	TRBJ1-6	TGTGCCAGCAGTAGACAGGGGGCGCGCTATAATTCACCCCTCCACTTT	CASSRQGARYNSPLHF
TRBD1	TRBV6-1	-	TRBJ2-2	TGTGCCAGCCGCATCGAACCAGGACAGGGCACCGGGGAGCTGTTTTTT	CASRIEPGQGTGELFF
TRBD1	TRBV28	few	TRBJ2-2	TGTGCCAGCAGTTCCCCCGGACAGGGTCATAGAAAGGCACTAGCAGGGGAGCTGTTTTTT	CASSSPGQGHRKALAGELFF
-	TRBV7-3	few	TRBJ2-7	TGTGCCAGCAGCTTTAATGCTGGTGGGGGCTACGAGCAGTACTTC	CASSFNAGGGYEQYF
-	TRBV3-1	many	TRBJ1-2	TGTGCCAGCAGCCAAGGGGTGCTCGGCTACACCTTC	CASSQGVLGYTF
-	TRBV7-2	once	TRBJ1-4	TGTGCCAGCAGCTCGGGGCTCTCTAATGAAAAACTGTTTTTT	CASSSGLSNEKLFF
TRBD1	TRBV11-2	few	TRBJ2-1	TGTGCCAGCAGCTTAAGGACAGGGATGATTCATGAGCAGTTCTTC	CASSLRTGMIHEQFF
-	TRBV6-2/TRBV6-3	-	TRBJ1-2	TGTGCCAGCAGTTACTCGGTCAGCAAAGTCTACACCTTC	CASSYSVSKVYTF
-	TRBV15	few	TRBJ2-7	TGTGCCACCAGCAGAGACCCATACTCCTACGAGCAGTACTTC	CATSRDPYSYEQYF
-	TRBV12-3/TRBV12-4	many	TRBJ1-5	TGTGCCAGCAGCCTCGAGACAGCTGATAGCAATCAGCCCCAGCATTTT	CASSLETADSNQPQHF
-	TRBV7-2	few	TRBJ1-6	TGTGCCAGCAGCTTAGAGGGCCCGGGGGTCTCACCCCTCCACTTT	CASSLEGPGVSPLHF
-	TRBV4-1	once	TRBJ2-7	TGCGCCAGCAGCCAAGCAGCAGGGGTGTACGAGCAGTACTTC	CASSQAAGVYEQYF
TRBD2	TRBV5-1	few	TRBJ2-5	TGCGCCAGCAGCTTGACCGGGACTAGCGGGAGTGGGTCTGAGACCCAGTACTTC	CASSLTGTSGSGSETQYF
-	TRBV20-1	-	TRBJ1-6	TGCAGTGCTAGTATGGTGCTGGGTTCACCCCTCCACTTT	CSASMVLGSPLHF
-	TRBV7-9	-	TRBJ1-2	TGTGCCAGCAGCCACTATGCCGCAGGAGAGTATGGCTACACCTTC	CASSHYAAGEYGYTF
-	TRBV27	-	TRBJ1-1	TGTGCCAGCTTTGGAGGCAGTCTGAACACTGAAGCTTTCTTT	CASFGGSLNTEAFF
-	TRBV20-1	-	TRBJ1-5	TGCAGTGCTAGAGAGGTTGCAGATCAGCCCCAGCATTTT	CSAREVADQPQHF
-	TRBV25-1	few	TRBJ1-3	TGTGCCAGCAGCGCACTCTCAGCTGGAAACACCATATATTTT	CASSALSAGNTIYF
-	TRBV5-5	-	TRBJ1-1	TGTGCCAGCAGCCAACTGGGGGGGCCGGGGAACACTGAAGCTTTCTTT	CASSQLGGPGNTEAFF
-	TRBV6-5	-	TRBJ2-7	TGTGCCAGCAGTTACTCGATTGGAGACTCCTACGAGCAGTACTTC	CASSYSIGDSYEQYF
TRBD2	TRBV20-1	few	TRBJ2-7	TGCAGTGCTAGGGTCCCCGGGACTAGCGGGAACGAGCAGTACTTC	CSARVPGTSGNEQYF
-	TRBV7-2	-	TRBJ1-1	TGTGCCAGCATCAACCGTGAGGACACTGAAGCTTTCTTT	CASINREDTEAFF
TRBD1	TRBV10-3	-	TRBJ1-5	TGTGCCATCAGTGAGTCAGGGGACAGGGGCAATCAGCCCCAGCATTTT	CAISESGDRGNQPQHF
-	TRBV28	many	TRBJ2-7	TGTGCCAGCAGTTTAATTCGTCTAGCAGGGGGGACCTACGAGCAGTACTTC	CASSLIRLAGGTYEQYF
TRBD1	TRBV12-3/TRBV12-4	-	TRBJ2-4	TGTGCCAGCAGGGGACAGGGAAAAAACATTCAGTACTTC	CASRGQGKNIQYF
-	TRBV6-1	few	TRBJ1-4	TGTGCCAGCACCCCCACCCCAGGGGCGAGCGAAACTAATGAAAAACTGTTTTTT	CASTPTPGASETNEKLFF
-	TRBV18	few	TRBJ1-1	TGTGCCAGCTCACCTACAGGGAGATGGGACACTGAAGCTTTCTTT	CASSPTGRWDTEAFF
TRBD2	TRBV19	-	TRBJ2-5	TGTGCCAGTAGTAAGGGCTCACTAGCGGGAGTTTGGGACCAAGAGACCCAGTACTTC	CASSKGSLAGVWDQETQYF
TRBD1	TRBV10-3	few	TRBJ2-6	TGTGCCATCAGTGGGACAGGGAACTCTGGGGCCAACGTCCTGACTTTC	CAISGTGNSGANVLTF
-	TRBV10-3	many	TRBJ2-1	TGTGCCATCAGTGAGCGGGAGCTCTACAATGAGCAGTTCTTC	CAISERELYNEQFF
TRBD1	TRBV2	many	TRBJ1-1	TGTGCCAGCAGTTTATCGACAGGGTTTAACACTGAAGCTTTCTTT	CASSLSTGFNTEAFF
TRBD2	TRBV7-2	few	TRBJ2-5	TGTGCCAGCAGCTTAGTTAGCGGGGGGGCTGAGACCCAGTACTTC	CASSLVSGGAETQYF
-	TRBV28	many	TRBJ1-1	TGTGCCAGCAGCAGCCCCCGTAGCCGGGGCCTGAACACTGAAGCTTTCTTT	CASSSPRSRGLNTEAFF
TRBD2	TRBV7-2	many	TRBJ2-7	TGTGCCAGCAGCCCAGACCCCTTCGGACTAGCGGGAGAGGACGAGCAGTACTTC	CASSPDPFGLAGEDEQYF